This entry is about one T cell receptor beta chain. The sample originates from a study of T cells in localized non-small cell lung cancer. Trimming shortened V by 8 bases and J by 3 bases, and 4 bases separated the two germline ends. Germline loops: CDR1 MDHEN, CDR2 SYDVKM. This CDR3 contains 11 residues. Some clones are missing from TCRdb's copy, which holds only in-frame ones; the method was immunoSEQ multiplex PCR. Of 75,000 to 95,000 clones listed, roughly 87% were seen once; the top ten hold 15%. This rearrangement joins TRBV28 to TRBJ1-4; unclear D gene. The source of this sequence is a man aged 40-75 years with stage I squamous cell lung carcinoma. Source: peripheral blood, taken before any cancer treatment. CDR3 sequence reads: CASHSNEKLFF. DNA for the CDR3: TGTGCCAGCCATTCTAATGAAAAACTGTTTTTT.